This is a list of T cell receptor beta chains from one sample in a study of blood T cell repertoires in COVID-19. The data were produced by immunoSEQ multiplex PCR, yet TCRdb's version contains in-frame clones alone and is incomplete. Seen here are around 500,000 clones, about nine tenths observed once, and the top ten hold approximately 8%. Material for sequencing was PBMCs or T cells enriched from blood (not recorded which). These receptors were taken from an older woman who had recovered from COVID-19. CDR3s include the opening cysteine and the closing phenylalanine or tryptophan. A D gene is named only where the DNA matches it firmly. Some rows mark clone size as missing; the rest say once, few, many or name a class of expanded clone.

J gene: TRBJ2-1; V gene: TRBV5-1; clone size: few; D gene: -; CDR3 protein: CASSLDKTRAYNEQFF; CDR3 DNA: TGCGCCAGCAGCTTGGACAAAACCCGGGCCTACAATGAGCAGTTCTTC
J gene: TRBJ2-2; V gene: TRBV3-1/TRBV3-2; clone size: -; D gene: TRBD2; CDR3 protein: CASSQAHPGTSGYTGELFF; CDR3 DNA: TGTGCCAGCAGCCAAGCTCACCCCGGGACTAGCGGCTATACCGGGGAGCTGTTTTTT
J gene: TRBJ2-7; V gene: TRBV7-9; clone size: -; D gene: -; CDR3 protein: CASSLQGNYEQYF; CDR3 DNA: TGTGCCAGCAGCTTACAGGGAAACTACGAGCAGTACTTC
J gene: TRBJ1-5; V gene: TRBV5-4; clone size: -; D gene: TRBD1; CDR3 protein: CASSTGTASNQPQHF; CDR3 DNA: TGTGCCAGCAGCACCGGGACAGCTAGCAATCAGCCCCAGCATTTT
J gene: TRBJ1-2; V gene: TRBV3-1/TRBV3-2; clone size: -; D gene: TRBD1; CDR3 protein: CASSQTGTGSRNGYTF; CDR3 DNA: TGTGCCAGCAGCCAAACTGGGACAGGGTCTAGGAATGGCTACACCTTC
J gene: TRBJ2-1; V gene: TRBV5-1; clone size: -; D gene: TRBD1; CDR3 protein: CASSLRTGITNNEQFF; CDR3 DNA: TGCGCCAGCAGCTTGAGGACAGGGATTACGAACAATGAGCAGTTCTTC
J gene: TRBJ1-1; V gene: TRBV7-9; clone size: -; D gene: -; CDR3 protein: CASSLVSGGTEAFF; CDR3 DNA: TGTGCCAGCAGCTTAGTTTCCGGGGGCACTGAAGCTTTCTTT
J gene: TRBJ1-4; V gene: TRBV28; clone size: few; D gene: -; CDR3 protein: CASTGGINEKLFF; CDR3 DNA: TGTGCCAGCACCGGGGGAATCAATGAAAAACTGTTTTTT
J gene: TRBJ1-2; V gene: TRBV30; clone size: -; D gene: TRBD1; CDR3 protein: CAWSPPDRGLNYGYTF; CDR3 DNA: TGTGCCTGGAGTCCCCCGGACAGGGGGCTTAACTATGGCTACACCTTC
J gene: TRBJ1-4; V gene: TRBV5-1; clone size: -; D gene: -; CDR3 protein: CASSLVGGKDEKLFF; CDR3 DNA: TGCGCCAGCAGCTTGGTTGGGGGGAAGGATGAAAAACTGTTTTTT
J gene: TRBJ1-1; V gene: TRBV29-1; clone size: -; D gene: TRBD1; CDR3 protein: CSVDTGQKAFF; CDR3 DNA: TGCAGCGTTGACACGGGACAGAAAGCTTTCTTT